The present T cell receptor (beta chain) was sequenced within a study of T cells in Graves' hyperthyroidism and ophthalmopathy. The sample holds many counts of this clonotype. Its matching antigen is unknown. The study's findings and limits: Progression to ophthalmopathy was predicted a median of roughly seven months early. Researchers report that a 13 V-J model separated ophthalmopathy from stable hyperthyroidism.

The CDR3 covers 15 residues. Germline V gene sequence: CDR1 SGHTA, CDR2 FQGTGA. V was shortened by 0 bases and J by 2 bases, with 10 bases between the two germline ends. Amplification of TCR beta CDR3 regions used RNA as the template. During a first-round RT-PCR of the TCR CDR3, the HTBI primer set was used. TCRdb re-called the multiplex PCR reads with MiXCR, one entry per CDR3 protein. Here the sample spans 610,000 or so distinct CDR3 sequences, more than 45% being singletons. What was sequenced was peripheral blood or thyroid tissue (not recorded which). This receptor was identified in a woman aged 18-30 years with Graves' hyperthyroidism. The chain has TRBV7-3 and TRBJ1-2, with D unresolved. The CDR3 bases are TGTGCCAGCAGCTTAACCCCCGACGGGAACTATGGCTACACCTTC. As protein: CASSLTPDGNYGYTF.